These 13 T cell receptor beta chains were sequenced from one sample in a study of cytomegalovirus exposure and HLA in healthy donors (dated by TCRdb to the late 2010s). Receptor amplification or capture employed the immunoSEQ multiplex PCR assay. For the multiplex PCR, a mixture combining 60 forward primers for TCR Vbeta segments and 13 reverse primers for TCR Jbeta segments was used. TCRdb carries this immuneACCESS record with in-frame sequences only. Its versions omit some clonotypes, under half of them owing to an unresolved V gene in the studies checked, with the rest unexplained. For this sample the table gives about 160,000 clones, of which more than 65% were detected only once. The leading ten clones occupy about 4.7% of the sample. The specimen sequenced was PBMCs. The receptors come from a man younger than 30 in good health and CMV-seropositive.

V usage is TRBV15 and J usage is TRBJ2-1; TRBD2 agrees at 14 bases. J gave up 5 bases and V 4 bases, and 7 bases lay outside the gene matches. Germline lookup yields CDR1 LNHNV and CDR2 YYDKDF (reference sequence). The CDR3 loop spans 17 amino acids. CDR3 sequence (DNA): TGTGCCACCAGCAAGGGACTAGCGGGAGTTGCCCACAATGAGCAGTTCTTC. Its protein is CATSKGLAGVAHNEQFF.

This clone was picked up one time. The chain carries TRBV27 and TRBJ2-2, with 9 bases lining up with TRBD1. Germline V gene data show CDR1 as MNHEY and CDR2 as SMNVEV (reference sequence). The CDR3 spans 16 residues. V trimming: 5 bases; J trimming: 0 bases; junction bases outside the gene matches: 4. The CDR3 loop is CASSHTGGANTGELFF. The DNA of the CDR3 is TGTGCCAGCAGTCACACAGGGGGCGCGAACACCGGGGAGCTGTTTTTT.

The rearrangement links TRBV5-3 to TRBJ1-5; D unresolved. TRBV5-3 is noted as an ORF with a role that remains uncertain. Trimming cost V 2 bases and J 6 bases, with 6 bases left between them. This CDR3 is 12 amino acids long. The CDR3 DNA follows: TGTGCCAGAAGCTTAGAGGGTCAGCCCCAGCATTTT. Amino acid sequence: CARSLEGQPQHF.

The genes are TRBV11-3 and TRBJ1-2; D is uncertain. The V gene's germline CDR1 is SGHNT and CDR2 YENEEA. Trimming took 4 bases from V and 8 from J, leaving 17 bases between them. The CDR3 covers 14 residues. The CDR3 reads CASSSTKSPKGYTF. The CDR3 DNA reads TGTGCCAGCAGCTCTACTAAGTCCCCGAAAGGCTACACCTTC.

This chain joins TRBV5-1 and TRBJ2-1; D is possibly TRBD2 (6 bases). The CDR3 spans 11 residues. CDR1 SGHRS and CDR2 YFSETQ come from the germline V gene. V lost 4 bases, J lost 12 bases, and 11 bases lay in between. The CDR3 sequence is CASSPGLAQFF. For the CDR3, the DNA is TGCGCCAGCAGCCCGGGACTGGCGCAGTTCTTC.

V usage is TRBV29-1 and J usage is TRBJ2-5; 9 bases line up with TRBD2. Germline loops: CDR1 SQVTM, CDR2 ANQGSEA. V trimming: 3 bases; J trimming: 0 bases; junction bases outside the gene matches: 8. The CDR3 has 16 residues. The chain's CDR3 is CSVDGLAGLNQETQYF. In nucleotides, the CDR3 is TGCAGCGTTGATGGGCTAGCGGGATTAAACCAAGAGACCCAGTACTTC.

The chain couples TRBV7-9 to TRBJ2-3; TRBD2 aligns across 8 bases. Germline values: CDR1 SEHNR, CDR2 FQNEAQ (reference sequence). The V and J ends lost 2 bases and 8 bases, in that order; junction bases with no gene match: 12. The CDR3 length is 16 residues. CDR3 protein: CASSLRTSHKGGTQYF. The DNA for the CDR3 is TGTGCCAGCAGCTTACGGACTAGCCACAAGGGCGGTACGCAGTATTTT.

This clone was counted between two and nine times. The genes are TRBV7-8 and TRBJ2-3; 11 bases agree with TRBD2. Trimming cost V 4 bases and J 5 bases; bases outside gene matches: 8. CDR1 and CDR2 (germline): SGHVS, FQNEAQ. There are 16 residues in the CDR3. For the CDR3, the DNA is TGTGCCAGCAGCTCCTATAGCGGGGGGGCCCGAGATACGCAGTATTTT. Translated: CASSSYSGGARDTQYF.

This chain connects TRBV5-4 to TRBJ2-2; TRBD2 matches 8 bases. Per germline, CDR1 SGHNT and CDR2 YYREEE (reference sequence). The CDR3 consists of 18 residues. Trimming at V came to 4 bases and at J to 1 base, leaving 12 bases not matched to a gene. The DNA of the CDR3 is TGTGCCAGCAGCCAGGGGACTGGCGCGGGGGGGAACACCGGGGAGCTGTTTTTT. It encodes CASSQGTGAGGNTGELFF.

The J gene is TRBJ1-2, the V gene TRBV4-2, with D uncertain. The CDR3 length is 16 residues. The V end was cut by 0 bases, the J end by 4 bases, with 15 bases between. Germline CDR1 LGHNA, CDR2 YNFKEQ. CDR3 sequence reads: CASSQDRYERSYGYTF. In DNA form, the CDR3 reads TGTGCCAGCAGCCAAGACCGGTACGAGAGGAGCTATGGCTACACCTTC.

As DNA, the CDR3 is TGCGCCAGCAGCTTGGGAAGAGAGTCTGAAAAACTGTTTTTT. It codes for CASSLGRESEKLFF. This chain joins TRBV5-1 and TRBJ1-4; D uncertain. CDR1 is SGHRS, CDR2 YFSETQ, per germline. The CDR3 contains 14 residues. V was cut by 0 bases and J by 7 bases, with 10 bases left in between.

The rearrangement links TRBV7-9 to TRBJ1-2, with D unresolved. V dropped 2 bases and J dropped 6 bases, with 7 bases sitting between them. The CDR3 has 12 residues. Germline CDR1 reads SEHNR; CDR2 reads FQNEAQ (reference sequence). CDR3 DNA: TGTGCCAGCAGCTTAATCACAGATGGCTACACCTTC. It codes for CASSLITDGYTF.

The chain uses TRBV4-2 and TRBJ2-3; 10 bases fit TRBD2. V was pared by 0 bases and J by 0 bases, with 6 bases of the junction left unmatched. Looked up from germline, CDR1 is LGHNA and CDR2 is YNFKEQ. The CDR3 covers 18 residues. The CDR3 protein is CASSQEFLAGASTDTQYF. DNA of the CDR3: TGTGCCAGCAGCCAAGAGTTCCTAGCGGGGGCTAGCACAGATACGCAGTATTTT.